One and the same sample provided the 11 T cell receptor beta chains below, sequenced in a study of regulatory T cells in long-lasting Graves disease. For TCR beta, libraries came from iRepertoire HTBI primers and Arm-PCR of CDR3 regions. TCRdb used MiXCR to reprocess the multiplex PCR reads, holding one entry per CDR3 protein. The sample yields approximately 400,000 distinct CDR3 sequences, about 15% seen once. As to time point: newly diagnosed GD, antithyroid drugs for less than 3 months. There was RNA extracted from PBMCs, and the TCR library was made from it. These data also featured in a second study, about T cells in Graves' hyperthyroidism and ophthalmopathy.

The sequencing used peripheral blood mononuclear cells (PBMCs), collected at new diagnosis, from a patient treated with antithyroid drugs. The receptors come from a woman in her thirties with Graves disease.

This clonotype was seen only a few times. This chain connects TRBV24-1 to TRBJ1-2, with 7 positions matching TRBD1. The germline gives CDR1 KGHDR, CDR2 SFDVKD. The CDR3 runs to 17 residues. Germline trimming cut 5 bases from V and 5 bases from J; bases unmatched to any gene: 16. CDR3 sequence (DNA): TGTGCCACCAGTGCAAGTCCGAGACAGGGTGTCATTTATGGCTACACCTTC. Its translation is CATSASPRQGVIYGYTF.

This clonotype was recorded a few times. J is TRBJ2-5 and V is TRBV28, with 7 bases matching TRBD2. CDR3 size: 15 residues. V lost 5 bases and J lost 4; bases outside the gene matches: 10. The V gene's germline CDR1 is MDHEN and CDR2 SYDVKM. The chain's CDR3 is CASSEGSSGAETQYF. In nucleotides, the CDR3 is TGTGCCAGCAGTGAGGGGTCTAGCGGAGCAGAGACCCAGTACTTC.

This clonotype was picked up many times. The V call is TRBV7-8, the J call TRBJ2-7; 7 positions agree with TRBD2. This CDR3 contains 14 residues. V lost 5 bases to trimming and J lost 6 bases; unmatched junction nucleotides: 10. From germline, CDR1 is SGHVS and CDR2 FQNEAQ. The CDR3 loop is CASSPRTSNGEQYF. The CDR3 coding sequence is TGTGCCAGCAGCCCCAGGACTAGTAACGGCGAGCAGTACTTC.

In nucleotides, the CDR3 is TGTGCCAGCAGCGGACTAGCGGGAGGGAAAAATGAGCAGTTCTTC. This gives the protein CASSGLAGGKNEQFF. This chain connects TRBV6-2 or TRBV6-3 to TRBJ2-1; TRBD2 matches at 15 bases. Per the germline V gene, CDR1 is MNHEY and CDR2 is SVGEGT. V was clipped by 6 bases and J by 7 bases; unmatched bases: 4. The CDR3 contains 15 residues.

This clonotype is labeled as medium-sized (0.01 to 0.1%). The rearrangement links TRBV24-1 to TRBJ2-1; D possibly corresponds to TRBD2 (5 bases). CDR3 length equals 12 residues. Trimming stripped 3 bases from V and 8 bases from J, with 7 bases between. The V gene's germline CDR1 is KGHDR and CDR2 SFDVKD. The CDR3 region has the DNA TGTGCCACCAGTGATGAGGGAGATGAGCAGTTCTTC. Translated, it gives CATSDEGDEQFF.

This clonotype has more than one count but fewer than ten. The rearrangement joins TRBV19 to TRBJ2-1; TRBD2 matches at 15 bases. Germline CDR1 LNHDA, CDR2 SQIVND (reference sequence). V shed 7 bases, J shed 7 bases, and the junction held 5 bases outside the gene matches. The CDR3 extends over 15 amino acids. CDR3 residues: CASIWTSGGANEQFF. The CDR3 DNA reads as TGTGCCAGTATCTGGACTAGCGGGGGGGCTAATGAGCAGTTCTTC.

This rearrangement joins TRBV7-9 to TRBJ1-4; D call uncertain. V was clipped by 7 bases and J by 4 bases, with 13 bases between them. Germline assignment: CDR1 SEHNR and CDR2 FQNEAQ (reference sequence). This CDR3 has 14 residues. The CDR3 is CASIGEAINEKLFF. For the CDR3, the DNA is TGTGCCAGCATTGGTGAGGCGATTAATGAAAAACTGTTTTTT.

This clonotype was observed a few times. The gene calls are TRBV12-5 and TRBJ2-2; D is possibly TRBD2 (6 bases). Trimming took 2 bases from V and 1 from J, leaving 11 bases between them. Germline loops: CDR1 LGHNT, CDR2 FRNRAP. CDR3 length equals 16 residues. In DNA, the CDR3 is TGTGCTAGTGGTTTGAGGAGGGGTGGGAACACCGGGGAGCTGTTTTTT. It specifies CASGLRRGGNTGELFF. Using reference TRBV12-5 and TRBJ2-2 for the parts outside the CDR3, the full variable domain is DARVTQTPRHKVTEMGQEVTMRCQPILGHNTVFWYRQTMMQGLELLAYFRNRAPLDDSGMPKDRFSAEMPDATLATLKIQPSEPRDSAVYFCASGLRRGGNTGELFFGEGSRLTVL.

The chain combines TRBV30 with TRBJ1-1; D might be TRBD1 (5 bases). Germline loops: CDR1 GTSNPN, CDR2 SVGIG (reference sequence). Trimming removed 7 bases at V and 5 bases at J, with 11 bases between. The CDR3 sequence is 11 residues long. The CDR3 sequence is CASKGPTEAFF. Written as DNA, the CDR3 is TGTGCCTCGAAGGGGCCGACTGAAGCTTTCTTT.

This clonotype was seen at least ten times. This chain uses TRBV6-1 with TRBJ1-5; D gene ambiguous. The CDR3 has 13 amino acids. Germline CDR1 and CDR2: MNHNS and SASEGT. V was trimmed by 2 bases and J by 7 bases, leaving 9 bases between them. As DNA, the CDR3 is TGTGCCAGCAGTGAAAAGCTACCCCAGCCCCAGCATTTT. Translated, it gives CASSEKLPQPQHF.

This clonotype was counted at least ten times. The V gene is TRBV2, the J gene TRBJ1-5; 7 nucleotides match TRBD1. V was pared by 6 bases and J by 4 bases, with 3 bases of the junction left unmatched. The CDR3 is 13 residues long. Germline V gene lookup returns CDR1 SNHLY and CDR2 FYNNEI. The CDR3, as DNA: TGTGCCAGCAGCCCGGGACAGAATCAGCCCCAGCATTTT. Translation gives CASSPGQNQPQHF.